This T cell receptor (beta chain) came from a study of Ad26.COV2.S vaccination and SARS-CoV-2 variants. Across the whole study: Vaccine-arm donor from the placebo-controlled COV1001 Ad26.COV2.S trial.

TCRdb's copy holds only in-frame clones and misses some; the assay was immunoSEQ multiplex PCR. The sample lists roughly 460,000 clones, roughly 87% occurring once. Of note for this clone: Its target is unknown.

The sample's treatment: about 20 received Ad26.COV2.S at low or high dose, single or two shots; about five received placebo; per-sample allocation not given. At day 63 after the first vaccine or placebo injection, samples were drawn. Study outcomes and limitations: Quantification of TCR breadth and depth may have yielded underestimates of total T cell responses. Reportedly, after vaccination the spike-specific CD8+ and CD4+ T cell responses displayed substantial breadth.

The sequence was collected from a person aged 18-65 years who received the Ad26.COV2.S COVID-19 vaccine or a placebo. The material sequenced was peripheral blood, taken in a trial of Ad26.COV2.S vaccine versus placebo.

The CDR3 DNA follows: TGTGCCAGTAGTACCCGCCCCGGCGAGAACACTGAAGCTTTCTTT. As protein: CASSTRPGENTEAFF. The rearrangement joins TRBV19 to TRBJ1-1; D ambiguous. This CDR3 is 15 amino acids long. The ends were cut back, 4 bases at V and 1 base at J, with 13 bases in the middle. Germline V lookup: CDR1 LNHDA, CDR2 SQIVND (reference sequence).